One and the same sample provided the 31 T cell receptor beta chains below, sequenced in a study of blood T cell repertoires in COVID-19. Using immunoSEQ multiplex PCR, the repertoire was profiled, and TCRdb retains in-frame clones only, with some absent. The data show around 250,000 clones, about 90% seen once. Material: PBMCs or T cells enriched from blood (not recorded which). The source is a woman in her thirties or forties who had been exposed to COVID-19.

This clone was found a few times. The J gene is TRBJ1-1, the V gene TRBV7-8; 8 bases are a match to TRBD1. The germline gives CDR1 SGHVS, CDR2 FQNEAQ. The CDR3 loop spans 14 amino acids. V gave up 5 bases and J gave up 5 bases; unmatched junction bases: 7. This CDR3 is CASSPSTGATEAFF. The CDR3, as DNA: TGTGCCAGCAGCCCCTCGACAGGGGCAACTGAAGCTTTCTTT.

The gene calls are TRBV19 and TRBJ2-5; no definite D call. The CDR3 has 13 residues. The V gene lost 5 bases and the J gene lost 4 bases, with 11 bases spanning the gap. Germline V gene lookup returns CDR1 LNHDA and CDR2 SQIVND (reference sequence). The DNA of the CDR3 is TGTGCCAGTAGTTTTCTAGTTGGAGAGACCCAGTACTTC. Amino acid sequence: CASSFLVGETQYF.

CDR3 loop: CASSERAEGTQYF. DNA of the CDR3: TGTGCCAGCAGTGAGAGGGCAGAGGGGACCCAGTACTTC. The chain is built from TRBV6-4 and TRBJ2-5; tentatively, D is TRBD2 (5 bases). The CDR3 has 13 residues. The germline V gene has CDR1 MRHNA and CDR2 SNTAGT. V dropped 3 bases and J dropped 7 bases, with 12 bases sitting between them.

The CDR3, as DNA: TGTGCCAGCGGACAGGGCTATGGCTACACCTTC. The encoded protein is CASGQGYGYTF. This sequence joins TRBV28 and TRBJ1-2; 8 nucleotides agree with TRBD1. This CDR3 contains 11 residues. From germline, CDR1 is MDHEN and CDR2 SYDVKM. Trimming cost V 8 bases and J 4 bases; bases outside gene matches: 0.

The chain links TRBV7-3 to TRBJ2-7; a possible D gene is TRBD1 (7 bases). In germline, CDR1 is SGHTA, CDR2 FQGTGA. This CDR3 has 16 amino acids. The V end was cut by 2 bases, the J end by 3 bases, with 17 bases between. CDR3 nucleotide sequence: TGTGCCAGCAGCTTAGGAGGGGGCGGGACCAGCTACGAGCAGTACTTC. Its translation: CASSLGGGGTSYEQYF.

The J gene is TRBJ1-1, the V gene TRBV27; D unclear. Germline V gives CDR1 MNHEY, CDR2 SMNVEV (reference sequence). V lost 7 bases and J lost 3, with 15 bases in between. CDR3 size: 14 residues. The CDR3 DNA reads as TGTGCCAGCACAAGTAACGCCGCGTACACTGAAGCTTTCTTT. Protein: CASTSNAAYTEAFF.

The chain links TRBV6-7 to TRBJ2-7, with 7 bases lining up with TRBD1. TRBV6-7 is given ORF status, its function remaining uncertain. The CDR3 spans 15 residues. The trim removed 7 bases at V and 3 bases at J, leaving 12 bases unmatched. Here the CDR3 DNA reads TGTGCCAGCACTATCGACAGGGATCAACTCTACGAGCAGTACGTC. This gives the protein CASTIDRDQLYEQYV.

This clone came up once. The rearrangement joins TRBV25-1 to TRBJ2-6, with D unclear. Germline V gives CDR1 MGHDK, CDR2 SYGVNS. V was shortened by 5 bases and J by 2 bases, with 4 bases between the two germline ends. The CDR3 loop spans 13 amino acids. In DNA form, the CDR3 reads TGTGCCAGCAGTAGCCCTGGGGCCAACGTCCTGACTTTC. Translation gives CASSSPGANVLTF.

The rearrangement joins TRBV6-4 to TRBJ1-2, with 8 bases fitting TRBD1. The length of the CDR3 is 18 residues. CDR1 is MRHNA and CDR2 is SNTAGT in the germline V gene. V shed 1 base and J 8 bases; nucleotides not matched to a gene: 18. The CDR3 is CASSDWFDRGFEWKGYTF. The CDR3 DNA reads TGTGCCAGCAGTGACTGGTTCGACAGGGGTTTCGAGTGGAAAGGCTACACCTTC.

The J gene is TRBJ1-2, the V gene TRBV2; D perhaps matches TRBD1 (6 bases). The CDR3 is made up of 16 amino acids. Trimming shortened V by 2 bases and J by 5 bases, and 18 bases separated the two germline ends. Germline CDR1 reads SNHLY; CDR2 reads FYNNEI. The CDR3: CASSEWLAGARYGYTF. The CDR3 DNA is TGTGCCAGCAGTGAATGGTTGGCAGGGGCTCGGTATGGCTACACCTTC.

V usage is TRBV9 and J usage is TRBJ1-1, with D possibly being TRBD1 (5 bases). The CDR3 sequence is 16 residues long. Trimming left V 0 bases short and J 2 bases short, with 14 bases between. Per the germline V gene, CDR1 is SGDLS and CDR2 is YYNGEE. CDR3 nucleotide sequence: TGTGCCAGCAGCGTAGTAGGGGCTCTCGGAAACACTGAAGCTTTCTTT. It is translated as CASSVVGALGNTEAFF.

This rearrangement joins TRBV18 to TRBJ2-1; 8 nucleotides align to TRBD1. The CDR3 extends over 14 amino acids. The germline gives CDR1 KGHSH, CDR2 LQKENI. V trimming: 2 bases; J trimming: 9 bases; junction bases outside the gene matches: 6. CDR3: CASSPFQGAGEQFF. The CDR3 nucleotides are TGTGCCAGCTCACCATTTCAGGGGGCGGGTGAGCAGTTCTTC.

The chain's CDR3 is CASSEAGREEETQYF. As DNA, the CDR3 is TGTGCCAGCAGTGAGGCCGGCAGGGAGGAAGAGACCCAGTACTTC. V gene TRBV25-1 combines with J gene TRBJ2-5, with TRBD2 as a possible D gene (6 bases). Germline loops: CDR1 MGHDK, CDR2 SYGVNS. This CDR3 region has 15 residues. The V end lost 3 bases, the J end lost 3 bases, and 14 bases lay between the germline ends.

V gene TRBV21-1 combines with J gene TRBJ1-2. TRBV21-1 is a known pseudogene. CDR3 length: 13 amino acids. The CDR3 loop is CALRQGGTYGYTF. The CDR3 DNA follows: TGTGCCCTACGGCAGGGAGGTACCTATGGCTACACCTTC.

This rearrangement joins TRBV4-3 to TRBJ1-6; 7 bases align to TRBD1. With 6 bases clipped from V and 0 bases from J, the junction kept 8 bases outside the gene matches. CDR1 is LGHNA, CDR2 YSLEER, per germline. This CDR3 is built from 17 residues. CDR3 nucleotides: TGCGCCAGCAGTCCCGGGACAGCCAGCTCCTATAATTCACCCCTCCACTTT. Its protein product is CASSPGTASSYNSPLHF.

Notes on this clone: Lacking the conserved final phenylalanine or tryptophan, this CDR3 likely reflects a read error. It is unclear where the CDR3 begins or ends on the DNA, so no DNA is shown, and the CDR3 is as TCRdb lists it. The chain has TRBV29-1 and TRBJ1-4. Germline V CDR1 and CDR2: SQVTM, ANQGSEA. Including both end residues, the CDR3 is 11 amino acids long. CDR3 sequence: CSESCGGINSL.

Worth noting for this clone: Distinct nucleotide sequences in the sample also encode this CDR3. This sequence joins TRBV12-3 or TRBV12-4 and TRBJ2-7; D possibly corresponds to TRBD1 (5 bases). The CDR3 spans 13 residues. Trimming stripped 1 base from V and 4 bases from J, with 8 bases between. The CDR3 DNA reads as TGTGCCAGCAGTTTAGGGACACCGTACGAGCAGTACTTC. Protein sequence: CASSLGTPYEQYF.

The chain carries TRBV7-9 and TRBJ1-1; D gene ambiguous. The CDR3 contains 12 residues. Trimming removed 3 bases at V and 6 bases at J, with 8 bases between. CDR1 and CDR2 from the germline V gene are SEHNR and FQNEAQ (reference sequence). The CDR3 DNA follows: TGTGCCAGCAGCTTTAACCGCGCTGAAGCTTTCTTT. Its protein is CASSFNRAEAFF.

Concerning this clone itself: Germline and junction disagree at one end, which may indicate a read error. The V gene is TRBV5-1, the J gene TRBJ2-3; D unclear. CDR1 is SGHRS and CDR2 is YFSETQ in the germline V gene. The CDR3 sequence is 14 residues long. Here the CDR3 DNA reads TGTGCCAGCAGCTTCGAAGCATTTGCAGATACGCAGTATTTT. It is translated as CASSFEAFADTQYF.

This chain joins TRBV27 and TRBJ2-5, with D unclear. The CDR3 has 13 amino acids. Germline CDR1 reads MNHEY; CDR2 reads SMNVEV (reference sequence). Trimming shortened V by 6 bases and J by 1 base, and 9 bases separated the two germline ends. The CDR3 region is CASSLIPQETQYF. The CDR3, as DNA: TGTGCCAGCAGCCTAATCCCCCAAGAGACCCAGTACTTC.

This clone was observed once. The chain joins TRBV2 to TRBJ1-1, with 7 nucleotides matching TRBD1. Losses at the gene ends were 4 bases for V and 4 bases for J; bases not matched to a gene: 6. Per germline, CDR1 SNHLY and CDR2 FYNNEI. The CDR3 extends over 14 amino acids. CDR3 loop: CASSGQQGSTEAFF. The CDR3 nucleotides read TGTGCCAGCAGTGGGCAACAGGGGAGCACTGAAGCTTTCTTT. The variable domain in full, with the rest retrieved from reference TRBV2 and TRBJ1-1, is EPEVTQTPSHQVTQMGQEVILRCVPISNHLYFYWYRQILGQKVEFLVSFYNNEISEKSEIFDDQFSVERPDGSNFTLKIRSTKLEDSAMYFCASSGQQGSTEAFFGQGTRLTVV.

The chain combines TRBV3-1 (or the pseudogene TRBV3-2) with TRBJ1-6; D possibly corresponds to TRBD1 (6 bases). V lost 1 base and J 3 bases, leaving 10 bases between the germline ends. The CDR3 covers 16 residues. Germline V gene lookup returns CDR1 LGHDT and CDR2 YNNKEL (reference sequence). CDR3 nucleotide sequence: TGTGCCAGCAGCCAAGGGACAGCGAACTATAATTCACCCCTCCACTTT. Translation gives CASSQGTANYNSPLHF.

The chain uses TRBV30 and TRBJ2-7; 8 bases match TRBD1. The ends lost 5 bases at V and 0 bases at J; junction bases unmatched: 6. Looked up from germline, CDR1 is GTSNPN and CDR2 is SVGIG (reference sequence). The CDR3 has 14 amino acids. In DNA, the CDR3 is TGTGCCTGGGGACAGGGCTCCTTCTCCTACGAGCAGTACTTC. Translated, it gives CAWGQGSFSYEQYF.

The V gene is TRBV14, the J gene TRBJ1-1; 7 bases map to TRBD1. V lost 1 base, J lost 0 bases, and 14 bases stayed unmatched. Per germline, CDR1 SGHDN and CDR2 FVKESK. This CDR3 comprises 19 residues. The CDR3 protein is CASSQALGQAGKVNTEAFF. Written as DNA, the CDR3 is TGTGCCAGCAGCCAAGCTTTAGGACAGGCGGGAAAAGTGAACACTGAAGCTTTCTTT.

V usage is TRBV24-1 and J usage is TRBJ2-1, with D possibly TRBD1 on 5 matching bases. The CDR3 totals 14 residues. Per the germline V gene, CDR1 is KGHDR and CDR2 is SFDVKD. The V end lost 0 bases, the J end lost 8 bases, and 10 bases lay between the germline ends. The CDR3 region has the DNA TGTGCCACCAGTGATTTGCAAGGGGTTGATGAGCAGTTCTTC. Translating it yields CATSDLQGVDEQFF.

The CDR3 loop is CAISEVTGTTTGELFF. In DNA form, the CDR3 reads TGTGCCATCAGTGAGGTAACCGGGACAACCACCGGGGAGCTGTTTTTT. The genes are TRBV10-3 and TRBJ2-2; D is possibly TRBD1 (6 bases). The germline gives CDR1 ENHRY, CDR2 SYGVKD. The CDR3 length is 16 residues. Deletions cut 2 bases from V and 4 bases from J, with 14 bases between.

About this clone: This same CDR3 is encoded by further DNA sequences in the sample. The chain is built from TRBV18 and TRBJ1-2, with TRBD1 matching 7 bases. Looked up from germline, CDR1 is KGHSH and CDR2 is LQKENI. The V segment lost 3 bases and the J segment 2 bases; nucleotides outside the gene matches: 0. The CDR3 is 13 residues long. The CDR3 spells CASSPGQNYGYTF. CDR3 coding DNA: TGTGCCAGCTCACCGGGACAGAACTATGGCTACACCTTC.

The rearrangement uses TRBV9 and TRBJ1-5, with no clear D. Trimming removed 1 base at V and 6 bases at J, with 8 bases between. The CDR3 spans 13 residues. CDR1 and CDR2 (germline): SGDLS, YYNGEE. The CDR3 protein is CASSVLGGQPQHF. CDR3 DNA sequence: TGTGCCAGCAGCGTACTTGGCGGTCAGCCCCAGCATTTT.

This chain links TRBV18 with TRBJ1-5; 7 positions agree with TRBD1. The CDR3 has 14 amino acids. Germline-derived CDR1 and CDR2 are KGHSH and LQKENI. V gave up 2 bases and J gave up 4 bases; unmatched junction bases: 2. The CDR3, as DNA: TGTGCCAGCTCACCAGCGACAGGGAATCAGCCCCAGCATTTT. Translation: CASSPATGNQPQHF.

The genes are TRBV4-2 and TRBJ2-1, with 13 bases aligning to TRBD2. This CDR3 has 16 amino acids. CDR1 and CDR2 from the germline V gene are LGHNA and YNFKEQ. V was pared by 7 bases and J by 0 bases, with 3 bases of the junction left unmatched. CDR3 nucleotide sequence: TGTGCCAGCAAACTAGCGGGAGGGGGCTCCTACAATGAGCAGTTCTTC. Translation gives CASKLAGGGSYNEQFF.

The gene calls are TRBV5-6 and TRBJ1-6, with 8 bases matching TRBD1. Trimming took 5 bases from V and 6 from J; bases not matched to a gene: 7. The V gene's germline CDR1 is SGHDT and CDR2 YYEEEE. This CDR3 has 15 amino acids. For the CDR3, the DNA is TGTGCCAGCAGTTGGAAAGACAGGGGTAATTCACCCCTCCACTTT. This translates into CASSWKDRGNSPLHF.